The next 4 T cell receptor beta chains were all read from a single sample in a study of tumor-infiltrating lymphocytes in primary liver carcinoma. Unsorted whole blood supplied the RNA, and germline DNA was extracted too. Priming with a constant-region primer yielded TCR beta cDNA from around 540 ng total RNA. Slightly modified ARM-PCR served as the procedure for the TCR beta libraries. These libraries came from three rounds of nested multiplex PCR. For 10 cycles apiece, the opening two PCR rounds ran with TRBV1-TRBV30 forward primers and a C-beta reverse primer. TCRdb recomputed calls from the multiplex PCR reads with MiXCR, one row per CDR3 protein. The repertoire holds hundreds of thousands of distinct CDR3 sequences, around three fifths seen once, with around 9.5% in the top ten. The specimen sequenced was peripheral blood. The source of these receptors is a middle-aged man with primary liver carcinoma and hepatitis B virus infection.

Details on this clonotype: This could be a read error, since a much larger clone is one nucleotide away. The gene calls are TRBV4-3 and TRBJ1-6; D not certain. Germline V lookup: CDR1 LGHNA, CDR2 YSLEER. There are 16 residues in the CDR3. V was pared by 0 bases and J by 13 bases, with 19 bases between. The CDR3 region is CASSQEQGSGGFPLHF. The CDR3 DNA follows: TGCGCCAGCAGCCAAGAGCAAGGGTCTGGTGGGTTCCCCCTCCACTTT.

CDR3 in amino acids: CASSTGYTDTQYF. Written as DNA, the CDR3 is TGTGCCAGCAGCACAGGGTACACGGATACGCAGTATTTT. The chain joins TRBV11-1 to TRBJ2-3; a possible D gene is TRBD1 (6 bases). Germline lookup yields CDR1 SGHAT and CDR2 FQDESV (reference sequence). The CDR3 covers 13 residues. The V gene lost 5 bases and the J gene lost 6 bases, with 12 bases spanning the gap. Full variable domain (remainder filled in from reference TRBV11-1 and TRBJ2-3): EAEVAQSPRYKITEKSQAVAFWCDPISGHATLYWYRQILGQGPELLVQFQDESVVDDSQLPKDRFSAERLKGVDSTLKIQPAELGDSAMYLCASSTGYTDTQYFGPGTRLTVL.

For this clonotype: Mismatch with germline at one junction end may stem from a read error. This chain links TRBV5-4 with TRBJ2-7; 7 bases map to TRBD2. The germline V gene has CDR1 SGHNT and CDR2 YYREEE (reference sequence). This CDR3 spans 14 amino acids. The CDR3 region is CASSLAGKGYEHYF. Here the CDR3 DNA reads TGTGCCAGCAGCTTAGCGGGGAAGGGCTACGAGCACTACTTC.

The chain recombines TRBV11-1 with TRBJ2-5; D uncertain. The CDR3 is 14 amino acids. Looked up from germline, CDR1 is SGHAT and CDR2 is FQDESV (reference sequence). The V end was cut by 1 base, the J end by 5 bases, with 11 bases between. CDR3 sequence: CASSLGIAQETQYF. CDR3 nucleotides: TGTGCCAGCAGCTTAGGGATAGCCCAGGAGACCCAGTACTTC.